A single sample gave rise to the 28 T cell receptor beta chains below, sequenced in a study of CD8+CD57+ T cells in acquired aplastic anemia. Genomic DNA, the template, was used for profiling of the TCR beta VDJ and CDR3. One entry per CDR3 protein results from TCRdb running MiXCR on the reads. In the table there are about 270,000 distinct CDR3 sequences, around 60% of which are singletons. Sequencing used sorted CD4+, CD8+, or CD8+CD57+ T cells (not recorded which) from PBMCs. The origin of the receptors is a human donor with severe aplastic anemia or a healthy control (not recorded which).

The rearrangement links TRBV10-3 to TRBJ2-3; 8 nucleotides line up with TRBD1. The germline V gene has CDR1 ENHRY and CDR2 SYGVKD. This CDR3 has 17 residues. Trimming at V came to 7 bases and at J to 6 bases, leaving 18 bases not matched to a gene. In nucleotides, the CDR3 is TGTGCCATCACCCTAGAGGGCAGGGACAGGCCAGGGGATACGCAGTATTTT. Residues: CAITLEGRDRPGDTQYF.

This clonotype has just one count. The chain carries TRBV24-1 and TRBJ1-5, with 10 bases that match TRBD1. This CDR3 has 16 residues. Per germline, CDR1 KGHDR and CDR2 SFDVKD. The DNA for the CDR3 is TGTGCTAGAGTGGGGACAGGGGCGAAGGGGAATCAGCCCCAGCATTTT. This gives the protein CARVGTGAKGNQPQHF.

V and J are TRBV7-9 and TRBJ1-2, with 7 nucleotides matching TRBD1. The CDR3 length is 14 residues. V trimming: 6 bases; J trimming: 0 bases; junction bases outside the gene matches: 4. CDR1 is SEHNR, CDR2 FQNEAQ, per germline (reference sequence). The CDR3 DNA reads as TGTGCCAGCAGACCGACAGGGACTAACTATGGCTACACCTTC. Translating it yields CASRPTGTNYGYTF.

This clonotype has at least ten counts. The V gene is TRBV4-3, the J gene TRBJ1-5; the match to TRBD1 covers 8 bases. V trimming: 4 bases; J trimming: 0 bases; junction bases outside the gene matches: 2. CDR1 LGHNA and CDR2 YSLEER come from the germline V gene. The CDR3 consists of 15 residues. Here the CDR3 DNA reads TGCGCCAGCAGCCGGGACAGGATTAGCAATCAGCCCCAGCATTTT. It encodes CASSRDRISNQPQHF.

The CDR3 here is CASSADGGSYSNQPQHF. CDR3 nucleotides: TGCGCCAGCAGTGCGGATGGAGGGAGCTATAGCAATCAGCCCCAGCATTTT. The gene calls are TRBV10-2 and TRBJ1-5; no clear D gene. Trimming cost V 4 bases and J 0 bases, with 16 bases left between them. This CDR3 spans 17 amino acids. Germline V lookup: CDR1 WSHSY, CDR2 SAAADI.

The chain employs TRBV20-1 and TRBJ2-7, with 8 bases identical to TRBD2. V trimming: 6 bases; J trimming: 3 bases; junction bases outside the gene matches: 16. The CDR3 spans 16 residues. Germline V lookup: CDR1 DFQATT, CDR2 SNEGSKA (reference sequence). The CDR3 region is CSARNPTGTRVYEQYF. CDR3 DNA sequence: TGCAGTGCCAGAAACCCTACCGGGACTAGGGTCTACGAGCAGTACTTC.

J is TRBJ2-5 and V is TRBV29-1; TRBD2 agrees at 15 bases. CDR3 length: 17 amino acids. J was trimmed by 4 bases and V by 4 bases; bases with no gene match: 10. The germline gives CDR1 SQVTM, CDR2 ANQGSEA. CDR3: CSVVPGLAGGRTETQYF. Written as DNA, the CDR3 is TGCAGCGTTGTACCGGGACTAGCGGGGGGTCGCACAGAGACCCAGTACTTC.

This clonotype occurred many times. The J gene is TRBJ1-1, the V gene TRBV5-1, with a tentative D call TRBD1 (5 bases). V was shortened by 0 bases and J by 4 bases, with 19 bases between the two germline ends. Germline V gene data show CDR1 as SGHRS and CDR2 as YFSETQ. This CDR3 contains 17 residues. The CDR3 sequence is CASSLGRGQQAITEAFF. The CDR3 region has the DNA TGCGCCAGCAGCTTGGGGAGGGGTCAACAGGCTATCACTGAAGCTTTCTTT.

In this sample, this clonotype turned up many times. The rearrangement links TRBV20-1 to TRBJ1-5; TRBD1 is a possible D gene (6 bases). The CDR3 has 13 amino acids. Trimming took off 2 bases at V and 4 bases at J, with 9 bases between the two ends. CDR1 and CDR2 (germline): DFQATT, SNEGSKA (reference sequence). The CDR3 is CSARTGLNQPQHF. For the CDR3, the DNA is TGCAGTGCTAGAACAGGGCTTAATCAGCCCCAGCATTTT.

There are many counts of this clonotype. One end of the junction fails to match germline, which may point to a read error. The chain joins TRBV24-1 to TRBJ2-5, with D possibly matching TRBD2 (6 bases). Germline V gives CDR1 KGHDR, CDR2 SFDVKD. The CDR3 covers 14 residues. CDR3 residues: CATSAVGGQGTQYF. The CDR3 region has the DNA TGTGCCACCAGTGCTGTGGGGGGTCAAGGGACCCAGTACTTC.

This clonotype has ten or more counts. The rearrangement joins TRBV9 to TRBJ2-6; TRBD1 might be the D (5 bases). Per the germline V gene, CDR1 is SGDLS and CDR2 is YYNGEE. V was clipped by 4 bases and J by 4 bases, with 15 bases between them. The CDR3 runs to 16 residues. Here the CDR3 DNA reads TGTGCCAGCAGCCCCACCCAAGGGGCAGGGGCCAACGTCCTGACTTTC. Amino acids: CASSPTQGAGANVLTF. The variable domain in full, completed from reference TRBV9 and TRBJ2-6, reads DSGVTQTPKHLITATGQRVTLRCSPRSGDLSVYWYQQSLDQGLQFLIQYYNGEERAKGNILERFSAQQFPDLHSELNLSSLELGDSALYFCASSPTQGAGANVLTFGAGSRLTVL.

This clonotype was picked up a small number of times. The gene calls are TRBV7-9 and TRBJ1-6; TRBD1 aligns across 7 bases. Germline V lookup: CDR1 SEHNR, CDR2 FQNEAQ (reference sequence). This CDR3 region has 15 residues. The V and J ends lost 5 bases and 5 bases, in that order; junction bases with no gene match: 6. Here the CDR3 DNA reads TGTGCCAGCAGCCCCATCGACAGGGATAATTCACCCCTCCACTTT. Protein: CASSPIDRDNSPLHF.

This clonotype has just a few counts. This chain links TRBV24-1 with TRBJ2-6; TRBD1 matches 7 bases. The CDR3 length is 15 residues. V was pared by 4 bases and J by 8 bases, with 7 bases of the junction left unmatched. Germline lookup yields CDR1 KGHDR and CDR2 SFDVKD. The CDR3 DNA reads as TGTGCCACCAGTGAACGACAGGGTACAACCAACGTCCTGACTTTC. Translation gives CATSERQGTTNVLTF.

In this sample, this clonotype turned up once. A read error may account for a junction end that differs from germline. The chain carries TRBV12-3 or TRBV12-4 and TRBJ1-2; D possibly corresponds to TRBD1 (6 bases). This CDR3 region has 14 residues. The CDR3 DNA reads TGTTCCAGCAGTCCAATGAGGGGGACCTATGGCTACACCTTC. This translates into CSSSPMRGTYGYTF.

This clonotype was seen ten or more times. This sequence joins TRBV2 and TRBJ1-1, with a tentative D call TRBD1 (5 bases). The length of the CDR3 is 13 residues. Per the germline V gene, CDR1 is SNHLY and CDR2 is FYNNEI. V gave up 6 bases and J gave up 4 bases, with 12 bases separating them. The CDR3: CASSSGGSTEAFF. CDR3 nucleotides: TGTGCCAGCAGCTCCGGGGGAAGCACTGAAGCTTTCTTT.

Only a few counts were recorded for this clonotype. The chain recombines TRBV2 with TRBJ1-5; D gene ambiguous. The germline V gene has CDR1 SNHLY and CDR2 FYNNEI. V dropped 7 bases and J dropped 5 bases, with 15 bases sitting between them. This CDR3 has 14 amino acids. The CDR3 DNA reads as TGTGCCAGCACGACCCGGCGGGAACATCAGCCCCAGCATTTT. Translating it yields CASTTRREHQPQHF. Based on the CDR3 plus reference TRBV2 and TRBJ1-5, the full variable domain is EPEVTQTPSHQVTQMGQEVILRCVPISNHLYFYWYRQILGQKVEFLVSFYNNEISEKSEIFDDQFSVERPDGSNFTLKIRSTKLEDSAMYFCASTTRREHQPQHFGDGTRLSIL.

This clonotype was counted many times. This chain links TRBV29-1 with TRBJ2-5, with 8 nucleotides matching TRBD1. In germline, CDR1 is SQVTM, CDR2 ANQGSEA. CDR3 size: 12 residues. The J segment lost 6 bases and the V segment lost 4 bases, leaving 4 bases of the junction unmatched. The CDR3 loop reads CSVGRGLQTQYF. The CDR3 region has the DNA TGCAGCGTTGGCAGGGGGCTACAGACCCAGTACTTC.

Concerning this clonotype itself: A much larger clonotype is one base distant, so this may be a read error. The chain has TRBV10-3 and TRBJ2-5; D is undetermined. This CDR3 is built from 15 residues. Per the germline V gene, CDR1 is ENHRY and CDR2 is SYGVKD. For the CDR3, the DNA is TGTGCCAGCAGTAAAGAGGACCCCTACCAAGAGACCCAGTACTTC. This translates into CASSKEDPYQETQYF.

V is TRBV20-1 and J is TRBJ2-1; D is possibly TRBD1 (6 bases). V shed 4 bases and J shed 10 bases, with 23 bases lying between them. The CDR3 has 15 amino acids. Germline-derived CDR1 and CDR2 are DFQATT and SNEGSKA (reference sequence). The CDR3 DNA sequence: TGCAGTGCTACAGTAACGGGACACGGCAGAGGAGAGCAGTTCTTC. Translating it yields CSATVTGHGRGEQFF.

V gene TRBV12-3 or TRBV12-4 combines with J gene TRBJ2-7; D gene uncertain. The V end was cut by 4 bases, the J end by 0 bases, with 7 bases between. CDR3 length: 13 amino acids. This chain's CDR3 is CASSSDVSYEQYF. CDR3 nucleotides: TGTGCCAGCAGTTCGGACGTCTCCTACGAGCAGTACTTC.

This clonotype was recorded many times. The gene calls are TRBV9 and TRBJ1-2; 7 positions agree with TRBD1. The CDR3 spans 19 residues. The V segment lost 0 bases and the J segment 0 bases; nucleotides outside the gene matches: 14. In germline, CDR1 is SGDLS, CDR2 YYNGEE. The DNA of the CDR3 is TGTGCCAGCAGCGTAGCTACTGGTCGGGGGACAGAAGCTAACTATGGCTACACCTTC. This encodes CASSVATGRGTEANYGYTF.

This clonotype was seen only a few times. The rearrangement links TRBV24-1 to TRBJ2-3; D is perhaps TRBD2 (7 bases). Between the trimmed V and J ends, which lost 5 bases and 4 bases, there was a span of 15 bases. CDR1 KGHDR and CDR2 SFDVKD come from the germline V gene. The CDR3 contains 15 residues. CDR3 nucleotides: TGTGCCACCAGTGGCTTGGGGGGGGGCTCAGATACGCAGTATTTT. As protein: CATSGLGGGSDTQYF.

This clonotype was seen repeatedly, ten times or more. CDR3 sequence reads: CASSYGTGSSPLHF. The CDR3 region has the DNA TGCGCCAGCAGCTACGGGACAGGGAGTTCACCCCTCCACTTT. J is TRBJ1-6 and V is TRBV5-1; TRBD1 aligns across 9 bases. V lost 3 bases to trimming and J lost 9 bases; unmatched junction nucleotides: 4. This CDR3 region has 14 residues. The germline V gene encodes CDR1 SGHRS and CDR2 YFSETQ. Filled out from reference TRBV5-1 and TRBJ1-6, the complete variable domain reads KAGVTQTPRYLIKTRGQQVTLSCSPISGHRSVSWYQQTPGQGLQFLFEYFSETQRNKGNFPGRFSGRQFSNSRSEMNVSTLELGDSALYLCASSYGTGSSPLHFGNGTRLTVT.

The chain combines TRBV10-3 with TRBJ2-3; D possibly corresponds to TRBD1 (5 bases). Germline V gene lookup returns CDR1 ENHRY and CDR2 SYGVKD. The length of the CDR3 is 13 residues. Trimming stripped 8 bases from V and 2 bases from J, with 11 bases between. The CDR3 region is CAIQGSATDTQYF. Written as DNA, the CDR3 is TGTGCCATCCAGGGCTCGGCCACAGATACGCAGTATTTT.

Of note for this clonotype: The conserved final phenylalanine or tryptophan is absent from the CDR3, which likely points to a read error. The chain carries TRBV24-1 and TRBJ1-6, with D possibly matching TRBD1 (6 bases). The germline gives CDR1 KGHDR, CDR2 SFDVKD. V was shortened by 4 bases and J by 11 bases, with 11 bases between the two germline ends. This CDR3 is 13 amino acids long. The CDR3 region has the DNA TGTGCCACCAGTGAGAACAGGGATCCACCCCTCCACTCT. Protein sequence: CATSENRDPPLHS.

CDR3 residues: CASSPSPLPRERNTGELFF. DNA of the CDR3: TGTGCCAGCAGCCCATCCCCCCTCCCAAGGGAGAGGAACACCGGGGAGCTGTTTTTT. The chain couples TRBV7-8 to TRBJ2-2; tentatively, D is TRBD2 (5 bases). CDR1 and CDR2 from the germline V gene are SGHVS and FQNEAQ. Trimming removed 5 bases at V and 1 base at J, with 23 bases between. The CDR3 spans 19 residues.

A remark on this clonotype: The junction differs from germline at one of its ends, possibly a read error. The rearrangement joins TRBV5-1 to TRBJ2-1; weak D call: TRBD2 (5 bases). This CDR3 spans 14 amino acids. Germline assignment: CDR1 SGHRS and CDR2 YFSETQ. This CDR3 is CASSPSTDGGGQFF. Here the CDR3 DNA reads TGTGCCAGCAGCCCCTCGACTGACGGAGGAGGGCAGTTCTTC.

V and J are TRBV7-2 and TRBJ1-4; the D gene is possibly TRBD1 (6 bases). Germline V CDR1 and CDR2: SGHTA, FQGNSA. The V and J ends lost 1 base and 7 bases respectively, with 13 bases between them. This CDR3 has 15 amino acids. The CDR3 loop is CASSLGPGAGEKLFF. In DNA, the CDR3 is TGTGCCAGCAGCTTAGGCCCGGGGGCGGGTGAAAAACTGTTTTTT. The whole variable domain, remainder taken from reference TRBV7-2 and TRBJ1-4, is GAGVSQSPSNKVTEKGKDVELRCDPISGHTALYWYRQSLGQGLEFLIYFQGNSAPDKSGLPSDRFSAERTGGSVSTLTIQRTQQEDSAVYLCASSLGPGAGEKLFFGSGTQLSVL.